This T cell receptor beta chain came from a study of OX40 agonist ivuxolimab in advanced cancers. Using immunoSEQ multiplex PCR, the repertoire was profiled, and TCRdb retains in-frame clones only, with some absent. The table includes roughly 49,000 clones, about nine tenths detected once. Regarding the study as a whole: Both blood CD4+ and CD8+ T cells showed clonal growth by week 6 at 0.1 to 3.0 mg/kg.

On this clone: Its antigen is currently unknown.

With V trimmed by 5 bases and J by 1 base, 6 bases remained unmatched. CDR3 length: 15 residues. In germline, CDR1 is SEHNR, CDR2 FQNEAQ (reference sequence). The sequenced sample was CD4+ or CD8+ T cells sorted from blood, obtained in a trial of the OX40 agonist ivuxolimab. The chain recombines TRBV7-9 with TRBJ1-1, with 8 bases fitting TRBD1. This clonotype was sampled from an adult with an advanced solid tumor such as melanoma, head and neck, liver or kidney cancer. CDR3 loop: CASSPPGQENTEAFF. CDR3 nucleotide sequence: TGTGCCAGCAGCCCACCGGGACAGGAGAACACTGAAGCTTTCTTT.